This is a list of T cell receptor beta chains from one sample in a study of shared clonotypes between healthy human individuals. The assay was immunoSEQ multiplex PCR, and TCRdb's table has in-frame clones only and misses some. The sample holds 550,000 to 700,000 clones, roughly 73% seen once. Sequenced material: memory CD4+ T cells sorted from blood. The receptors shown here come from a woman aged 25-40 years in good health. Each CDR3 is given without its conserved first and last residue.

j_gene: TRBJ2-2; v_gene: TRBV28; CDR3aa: ASSLGQLRDTGELF
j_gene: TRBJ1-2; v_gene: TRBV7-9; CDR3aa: ASSSTRDRDYGYT
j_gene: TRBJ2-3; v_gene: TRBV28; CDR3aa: ASAILQGPGDTQY
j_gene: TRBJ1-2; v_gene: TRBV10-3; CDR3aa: AIRRDGSNYGYT
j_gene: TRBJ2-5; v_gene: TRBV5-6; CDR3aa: ASSLYQQETQY
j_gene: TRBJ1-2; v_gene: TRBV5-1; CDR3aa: ASSAAGATYGYT
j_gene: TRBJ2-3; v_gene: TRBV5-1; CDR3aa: ASSLGTGTDTQY
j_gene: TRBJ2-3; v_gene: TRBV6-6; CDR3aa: ASRPSGSTDTQY
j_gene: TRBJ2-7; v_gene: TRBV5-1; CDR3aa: ASTESQTYEQY
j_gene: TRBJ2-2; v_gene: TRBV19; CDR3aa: ASTPDRGRAGELF
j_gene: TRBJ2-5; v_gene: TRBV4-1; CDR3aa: ASSQAGLQETQY
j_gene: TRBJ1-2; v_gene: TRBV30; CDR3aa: AFRTGYGYT
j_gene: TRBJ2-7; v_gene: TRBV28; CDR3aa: ASSTGQTYEQY
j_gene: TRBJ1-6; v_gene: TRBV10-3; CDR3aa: AISGDLVSPLH
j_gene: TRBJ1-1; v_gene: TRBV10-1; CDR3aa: ASSESRAGVTEAF
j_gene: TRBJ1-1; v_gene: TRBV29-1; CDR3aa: SPGEPAAF
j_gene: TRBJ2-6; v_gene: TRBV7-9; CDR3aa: ASTLIPGLIGANVLT
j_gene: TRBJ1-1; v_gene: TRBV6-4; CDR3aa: ASTREMGMNTEAF
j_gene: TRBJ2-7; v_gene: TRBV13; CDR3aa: ASRGQGRSYEQY
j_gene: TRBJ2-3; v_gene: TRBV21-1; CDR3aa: ASTGVPGASTDTQY
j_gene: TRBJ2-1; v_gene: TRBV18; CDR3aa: ASSLTGTGVYNEQF
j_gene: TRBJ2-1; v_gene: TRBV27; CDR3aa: ASTYWGGYNEQF
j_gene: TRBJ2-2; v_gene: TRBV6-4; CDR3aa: ATSRELDTGELF
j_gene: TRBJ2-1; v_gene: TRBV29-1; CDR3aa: SVGGDSYNEQF
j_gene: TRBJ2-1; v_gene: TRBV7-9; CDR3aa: ASSLPTRGEQF
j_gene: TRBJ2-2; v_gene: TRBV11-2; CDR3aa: ASSSQVVGPGELF
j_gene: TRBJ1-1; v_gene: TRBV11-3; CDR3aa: ASSATSGGTEAF